This T cell receptor (beta chain) was profiled in a study of shared clonotypes between healthy human individuals. Generated by immunoSEQ multiplex PCR, the TCRdb table keeps only in-frame clones and is missing some. The table records hundreds of thousands of clones, approximately 79% of them present only once. From germline, CDR1 is MNHEY and CDR2 SMNVEV (reference sequence). V was pared by 2 bases and J by 4 bases, with 9 bases of the junction left unmatched. CDR3 length: 17 amino acids. Sequenced input: memory CD4+ T cells sorted from blood. Specified subset: CD45RA-negative fraction. The chain is built from TRBV27 and TRBJ2-2, with 8 nucleotides matching TRBD2. The sequence was collected from a woman in her 30s in good health. The chain's CDR3 is CASSLGGGRLGTGELFF. For the CDR3, the DNA is TGTGCCAGCAGTTTAGGCGGGGGGAGGCTTGGCACCGGGGAGCTGTTTTTT.